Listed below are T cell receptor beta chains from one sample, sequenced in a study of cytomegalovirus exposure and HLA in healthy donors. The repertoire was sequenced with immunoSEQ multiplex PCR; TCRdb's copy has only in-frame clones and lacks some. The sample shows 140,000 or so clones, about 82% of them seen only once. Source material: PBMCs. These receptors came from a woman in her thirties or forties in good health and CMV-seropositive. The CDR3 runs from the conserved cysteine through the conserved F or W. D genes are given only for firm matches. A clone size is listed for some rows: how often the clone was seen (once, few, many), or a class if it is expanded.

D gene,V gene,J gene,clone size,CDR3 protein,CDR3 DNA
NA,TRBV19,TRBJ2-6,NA,CASQGNSGANVLTF,TGTGCCAGTCAGGGAAACTCTGGGGCCAACGTCCTGACTTTC
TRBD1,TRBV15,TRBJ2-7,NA,CATGIGDRAIEQYF,TGTGCCACCGGAATAGGGGACAGGGCCATCGAGCAGTACTTC
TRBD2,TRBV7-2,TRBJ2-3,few,CAVRPGGVDTQYF,TGTGCCGTCAGACCGGGGGGGGTAGATACGCAGTATTTT
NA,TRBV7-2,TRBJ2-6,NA,CASSLGPRVSGANVLTF,TGTGCCAGCAGCTTAGGGCCCAGGGTCTCTGGGGCCAACGTCCTGACTTTC
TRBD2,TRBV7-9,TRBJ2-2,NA,CASSKTGGGPQDTGELFF,TGTGCCAGCAGCAAAACTGGGGGAGGGCCGCAGGACACCGGGGAGCTGTTTTTT
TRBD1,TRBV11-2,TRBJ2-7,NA,CASSSLRTGGIHEQYF,TGTGCCAGCAGCTCCCTTAGGACAGGGGGCATCCACGAGCAGTACTTC
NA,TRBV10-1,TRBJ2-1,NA,CASSELTTSPAYNEQFF,TGCGCCAGCAGTGAGCTTACAACCAGTCCCGCTTACAATGAGCAGTTCTTC
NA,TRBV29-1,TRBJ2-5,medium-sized,CSVEDWSQETQYF,TGCAGCGTTGAGGACTGGTCGCAAGAGACCCAGTACTTC
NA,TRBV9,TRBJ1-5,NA,CASSVEGERQPQHF,TGTGCCAGCAGCGTAGAAGGGGAACGACAGCCCCAGCATTTT
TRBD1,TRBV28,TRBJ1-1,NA,CASSSWTGANEAFF,TGTGCCAGCAGCTCTTGGACAGGGGCAAATGAAGCTTTCTTT
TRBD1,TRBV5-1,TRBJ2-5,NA,CASSLGQGAPETQYF,TGCGCCAGCAGCTTGGGCCAGGGGGCGCCGGAGACCCAGTACTTC
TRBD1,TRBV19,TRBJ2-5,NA,CASSIGDRAETQYF,TGTGCCAGTAGTATAGGGGACAGGGCAGAGACCCAGTACTTC
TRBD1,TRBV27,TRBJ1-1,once,CASSSTGTGTEAFF,TGTGCCAGCAGTTCCACCGGGACAGGGACTGAAGCTTTCTTT
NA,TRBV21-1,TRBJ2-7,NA,CASSKCPRGAYEQYF,TGTGCCAGCAGCAAATGTCCGCGGGGGGCCTACGAGCAGTACTTC
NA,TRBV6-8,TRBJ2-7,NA,CASSYKRCREREQYF,TGTGCCAGCAGTTACAAGAGGTGCCGGGAGCGCGAGCAGTACTTC
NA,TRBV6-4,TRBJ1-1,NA,CASSVGAGSTEAFF,TGTGCCAGCAGTGTGGGTGCGGGCTCCACTGAAGCTTTCTTT
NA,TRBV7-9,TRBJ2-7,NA,CASSRTYEQYF,TGTGCCAGCAGCCGTACCTACGAGCAGTACTTC
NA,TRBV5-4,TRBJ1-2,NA,CASSLDAETYGYTF,TGTGCCAGCAGCTTGGATGCAGAAACCTATGGCTACACCTTC
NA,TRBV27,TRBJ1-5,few,CASSLSAELSQHF,TGTGCCAGCAGTTTATCGGCGGAGCTCTCCCAGCATTTT
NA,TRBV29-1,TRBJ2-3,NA,CSVRASAGRTDTQYF,TGCAGCGTCCGAGCCTCGGCAGGGCGGACAGATACGCAGTATTTT
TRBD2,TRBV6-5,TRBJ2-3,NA,CASSFPWPGGADTQYF,TGTGCCAGCAGTTTCCCGTGGCCGGGAGGCGCAGATACGCAGTATTTT
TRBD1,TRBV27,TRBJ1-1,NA,CASKWDRDVTEAFF,TGTGCCAGCAAATGGGACAGGGACGTGACTGAAGCTTTCTTT
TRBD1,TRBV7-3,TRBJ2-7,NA,CASSLWGQTYEQYF,TGTGCCAGCAGCTTGTGGGGACAGACCTACGAGCAGTACTTC
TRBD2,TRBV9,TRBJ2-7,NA,CASSAERGAYPYEQYF,TGTGCCAGCAGCGCTGAGCGGGGGGCTTACCCCTACGAGCAGTACTTC
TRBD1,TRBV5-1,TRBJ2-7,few,CASSRGTGQEATRGNYEQYF,TGCGCCAGCAGCCGCGGGACAGGGCAGGAGGCCACACGTGGTAACTACGAGCAGTACTTC
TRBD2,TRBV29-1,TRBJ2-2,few,CSARRGTSVGGELFF,TGCAGCGCCAGGCGGGGGACTAGCGTAGGCGGGGAGCTGTTTTTT
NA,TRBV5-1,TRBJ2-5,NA,CASSLATQETQYF,TGCGCCAGCAGCTTGGCCACTCAAGAGACCCAGTACTTC
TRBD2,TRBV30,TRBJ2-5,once,CAWSLGLAGGFQETQYF,TGTGCCTGGAGTTTGGGATTAGCGGGGGGCTTCCAAGAGACCCAGTACTTC
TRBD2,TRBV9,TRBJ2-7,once,CASSVGEGGYEQYF,TGTGCCAGCAGCGTAGGGGAGGGCGGCTACGAGCAGTACTTC
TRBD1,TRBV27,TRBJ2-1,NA,CASRDSGQFNEQFF,TGTGCCAGCAGAGACTCGGGACAGTTTAATGAGCAGTTCTTC